This T cell receptor (beta chain) was identified in a study of OX40 agonist ivuxolimab in advanced cancers. Here immunoSEQ multiplex PCR was the method, and the copy in TCRdb shows in-frame clones only, minus some. The sample lists roughly 80,000 clones, approximately 94% occurring once. With V trimmed by 2 bases and J by 5 bases, 8 bases remained unmatched. CDR3 length: 16 residues. CDR1 SGHTA and CDR2 FQGNSA come from the germline V gene. This clonotype was sampled from an adult with an advanced solid tumor such as melanoma, head and neck, liver or kidney cancer. The sequencing used CD4+ or CD8+ T cells sorted from blood, collected in a trial of the OX40 agonist ivuxolimab. The chain uses TRBV7-2 and TRBJ2-5, with 10 bases that match TRBD2. The CDR3 sequence is CASSLSLAGVGETQYF. The CDR3 DNA reads as TGTGCCAGCAGCTTAAGCCTAGCGGGAGTCGGGGAGACCCAGTACTTC.